This T cell receptor (beta chain) was identified during a study of blood T cell repertoires in COVID-19. Looking at the study overall: The United States, Italy and Spain provided the acute and convalescent COVID-19 samples. From T cells, B-cell-depleted T cells, or PBMCs came the material, which was cDNA or gDNA.

Data came from immunoSEQ multiplex PCR; TCRdb stores just in-frame clones and leaves some out. The repertoire has roughly 170,000 clones, around 80% of them found once; the top ten carry 3.6%. Participants' own reports of clinical history determined their cohort assignment. This clonotype was sampled from a woman aged 45 to 65 in a cohort exposed to, infected with or recovered from COVID-19 (not recorded which). Material: PBMCs or T cells enriched from blood (not recorded which).

The CDR3 DNA reads as TGTGCCAGCAGCCAAGCGCCACGGCAGGGCGGGGACTATGGCTACACCTTC. Translated, it gives CASSQAPRQGGDYGYTF. The V call is TRBV3-1 (or the pseudogene TRBV3-2), the J call TRBJ1-2; maybe TRBD1 (5 bases). The CDR3 has 17 amino acids. Germline V lookup: CDR1 LGHDT, CDR2 YNNKEL (reference sequence). The V gene lost 1 base and the J gene lost 3 bases, with 18 bases spanning the gap.